The 10 T cell receptor beta chains below all came from one sample that was sequenced in a study of chemoradiotherapy in HPV16-positive cancers. The repertoire was sequenced with immunoSEQ multiplex PCR; TCRdb's copy has only in-frame clones and lacks some. The sample lists around 53,000 clones, roughly nine tenths occurring once. Sequenced here: blood, sampled from a patient who underwent chemoradiotherapy. The receptor source for this set is a human donor with HPV-associated anogenital cancer.

The chain couples TRBV1 to TRBJ1-2. TRBV1 is a pseudogene segment. CDR3 size: 13 residues. CDR3: CTSSQAFGYGYTF. The CDR3 nucleotides are TGCACCAGCAGCCAAGCTTTCGGTTATGGCTACACCTTC.

The rearrangement joins TRBV18 to TRBJ2-5; 11 bases match TRBD1. The CDR3 sequence is 15 residues long. V trimming: 6 bases; J trimming: 2 bases; junction bases outside the gene matches: 5. Germline V gene sequence: CDR1 KGHSH, CDR2 LQKENI. The CDR3 loop is CASSRDRGEQETQYF. CDR3 sequence (DNA): TGTGCCAGCTCTCGGGACAGGGGGGAGCAAGAGACCCAGTACTTC. Combining the CDR3 with reference TRBV18 and TRBJ2-5 gives the whole variable domain NAGVMQNPRHLVRRRGQEARLRCSPMKGHSHVYWYRQLPEEGLKFMVYLQKENIIDESGMPKERFSAEFPKEGPSILRIQQVVRGDSAAYFCASSRDRGEQETQYFGPGTRLLVL.

This chain connects TRBV6-1 to TRBJ2-3, with TRBD2 as a possible D gene (7 bases). The ends were cut back, 0 bases at V and 6 bases at J, with 16 bases in the middle. Germline V CDR1 and CDR2: MNHNS, SASEGT. CDR3 length: 16 amino acids. Here the CDR3 DNA reads TGTGCCAGCAGTGAAGCAGGGGGGGGCCCGGAGGATACGCAGTATTTT. As protein: CASSEAGGGPEDTQYF.

This clone was seen only once. Here the CDR3 reads CASSDGDEQYF. The CDR3 bases are TGCGCCAGCAGTGACGGGGACGAGCAGTACTTC. This chain links TRBV10-1 with TRBJ2-7, with D maybe TRBD2 (5 bases). The CDR3 loop spans 11 amino acids. Between the trimmed V and J ends, which lost 3 bases and 5 bases, there was a span of 5 bases. Germline CDR1 reads WNHNN; CDR2 reads SYGVQD (reference sequence).

The chain has TRBV5-8 and TRBJ1-6; 9 bases agree with TRBD1. V lost 4 bases, J lost 9 bases, and 8 bases stayed unmatched. The V gene's germline CDR1 is SGHTS and CDR2 YDEGEE. The CDR3 loop spans 15 amino acids. The CDR3: CASSTQGAKGSPLHF. As DNA, the CDR3 is TGTGCCAGCAGCACACAGGGGGCTAAGGGTTCACCCCTCCACTTT. The variable domain in full, with the rest retrieved from reference TRBV5-8 and TRBJ1-6, is EAGVTQSPTHLIKTRGQQATLRCSPISGHTSVYWYQQALGLGLQFLLWYDEGEERNRGNFPPRFSGRQFPNYSSELNVNALELEDSALYLCASSTQGAKGSPLHFGNGTRLTVT.

In this sample, this clone turned up a few times. CDR3 DNA sequence: TGTGCCAGCAGTAGAGACAAGAACACTGAAGCTTTCTTT. It encodes CASSRDKNTEAFF. The chain uses TRBV2 and TRBJ1-1; D call uncertain. Germline values: CDR1 SNHLY, CDR2 FYNNEI. The germline V and J ends were trimmed by 5 bases and 1 base, with 8 bases remaining between them. The CDR3 spans 13 residues.

The chain is built from TRBV7-2 and TRBJ2-5; TRBD1 might be the D (5 bases). The germline V and J ends were trimmed by 5 bases and 5 bases, with 18 bases remaining between them. The CDR3 runs 15 residues. The germline V gene encodes CDR1 SGHTA and CDR2 FQGNSA. The CDR3 nucleotides are TGTGCCAGCAGCCTAACCCGGACACACAGGGAGACCCAGTACTTC. Protein product: CASSLTRTHRETQYF.

The chain carries TRBV7-6 and TRBJ1-1; D is possibly TRBD1 (5 bases). Trimming stripped 5 bases from V and 2 bases from J, with 12 bases between. Looked up from germline, CDR1 is SGHVS and CDR2 is FNYEAQ. CDR3 length equals 14 residues. The CDR3 region has the DNA TGTGCCAGCAGCCCCTTGACAGTCAACACTGAAGCTTTCTTT. Translation: CASSPLTVNTEAFF.

The V and J genes are TRBV11-3 and TRBJ2-3; D is undetermined. The germline CDR1 and CDR2 sequences are SGHNT and YENEEA. V was pared by 0 bases and J by 1 base, with 5 bases between. The CDR3 is 14 amino acids. CDR3 sequence: CASSLDRGTDTQYF. DNA for the CDR3: TGTGCCAGCAGCTTAGATCGGGGCACAGATACGCAGTATTTT.

This chain connects TRBV30 to TRBJ1-3, with D unresolved. From germline, CDR1 is GTSNPN and CDR2 SVGIG (reference sequence). Between the trimmed V and J ends, which lost 2 bases and 2 bases, there was a span of 16 bases. The CDR3 extends over 16 amino acids. The CDR3 DNA reads TGTGCCTGGAGTACCGGAGCCCCGAGGGCTGGAAACACCATATATTTT. Residues: CAWSTGAPRAGNTIYF.